What follows describes a single TCR beta chain. The germline V gene has CDR1 MNHNY and CDR2 SVGAGI (reference sequence). Trimming stripped 2 bases from V and 4 bases from J, with 9 bases between. This CDR3 contains 13 residues. The assay was immunoSEQ multiplex PCR, and TCRdb's table has in-frame clones only and misses some. The sample records some 120,000 clones, more than 90% being singletons. These data originate in a study of blood T cell repertoires in COVID-19. For the study at large: PBMCs, B-cell-depleted T cells, or T cells provided the cDNA or gDNA that made up the material.

The sample consisted of peripheral blood. The chain carries TRBV6-6 and TRBJ2-7; the D is unclear. This receptor was obtained from a man in his fifties with active COVID-19. The CDR3 DNA reads as TGTGCCAGCAGTTACAGGCGGAGTTACGAGCAGTACGTC. Residues: CASSYRRSYEQYV.